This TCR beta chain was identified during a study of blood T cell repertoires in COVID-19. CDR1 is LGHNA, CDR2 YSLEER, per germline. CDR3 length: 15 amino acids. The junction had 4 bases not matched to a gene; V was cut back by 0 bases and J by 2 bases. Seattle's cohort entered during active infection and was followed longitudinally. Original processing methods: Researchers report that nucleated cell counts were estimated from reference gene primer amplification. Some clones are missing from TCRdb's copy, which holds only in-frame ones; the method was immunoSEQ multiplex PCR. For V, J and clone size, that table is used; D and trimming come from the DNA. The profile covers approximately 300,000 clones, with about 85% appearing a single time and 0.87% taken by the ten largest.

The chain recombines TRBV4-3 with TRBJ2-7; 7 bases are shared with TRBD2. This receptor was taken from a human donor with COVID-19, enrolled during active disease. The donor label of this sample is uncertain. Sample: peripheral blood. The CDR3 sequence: CASSQDAGVTYEQYF. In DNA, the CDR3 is TGCGCCAGCAGCCAAGACGCGGGAGTCACCTACGAGCAGTACTTC.